The next 5 T cell receptor beta chains were all read from a single sample in a study of shared clonotypes between healthy human individuals. Measured with immunoSEQ multiplex PCR; TCRdb has only the in-frame clones, and not every one. The sample lists about 2.3 million clones, just over 90% occurring once. Material: naive CD4+ T cells from PBMCs. Subset: CD45RA+ positively selected. All receptors come from a man aged 18 to 35 in good health. Some clones in this sample may be carry-over from other donors' samples.

The chain combines TRBV28 with TRBJ2-7; D unresolved. In germline, CDR1 is MDHEN, CDR2 SYDVKM. Trimming removed 5 bases from V and 3 bases from J, with 11 bases in between. The CDR3 has 13 amino acids. The CDR3 is CASSKGQNYEQYF. CDR3 sequence (DNA): TGTGCCAGCAGTAAAGGGCAGAACTACGAGCAGTACTTC. The variable domain in full, with the rest retrieved from reference TRBV28 and TRBJ2-7, is DVKVTQSSRYLVKRTGEKVFLECVQDMDHENMFWYRQDPGLGLRLIYFSYDVKMKEKGDIPEGYSVSREKKERFSLILESASTNQTSMYLCASSKGQNYEQYFGPGTRLTVT.

The rearrangement uses TRBV30 and TRBJ2-1; D not resolved. Germline loops: CDR1 GTSNPN, CDR2 SVGIG (reference sequence). CDR3 size: 16 residues. Trimming left V 4 bases short and J 8 bases short, with 24 bases between. DNA for the CDR3: TGTGCCTGGAAACGCCCCAACCCTTCCGCATTCTATGAGCAGTTCTTC. Amino acid sequence: CAWKRPNPSAFYEQFF. The entire variable domain, with the rest obtained from reference TRBV30 and TRBJ2-1, is as follows: SQTIHQWPATLVQPVGSPLSLECTVEGTSNPNLYWYRQAAGRGLQLLFYSVGIGQISSEVPQNLSASRPQDRQFILSSKKLLLSDSGFYLCAWKRPNPSAFYEQFFGPGTRLTVL.

This clone was counted a single time. The chain combines TRBV5-1 with TRBJ1-2, with unresolved D. In germline, CDR1 is SGHRS, CDR2 YFSETQ. This CDR3 spans 12 amino acids. Deletions cut 0 bases from V and 2 bases from J, with 2 bases between. CDR3 sequence reads: CASSLVNYGYTF. For the CDR3, the DNA is TGCGCCAGCAGCTTGGTAAACTATGGCTACACCTTC.

Turning to this clone: At the DNA level, this CDR3 is encoded by other sequences in the same sample as well. J is TRBJ2-5 and V is TRBV18; D perhaps matches TRBD1 (6 bases). This CDR3 has 13 residues. Trimming left V 0 bases short and J 4 bases short, with 6 bases between. CDR1 KGHSH and CDR2 LQKENI come from the germline V gene. CDR3 in amino acids: CASSPPGGETQYF. The CDR3 DNA follows: TGTGCCAGCTCACCACCAGGGGGAGAGACCCAGTACTTC.

This sequence joins TRBV18 and TRBJ2-1; TRBD1 matches at 7 bases. Germline V gene data show CDR1 as KGHSH and CDR2 as LQKENI. V was clipped by 5 bases and J by 4 bases; unmatched bases: 11. This CDR3 is 16 amino acids long. CDR3 region: CASSSPDRVRYNEQFF. The CDR3 nucleotides read TGTGCCAGCTCAAGCCCAGACAGGGTCAGGTACAATGAGCAGTTCTTC.